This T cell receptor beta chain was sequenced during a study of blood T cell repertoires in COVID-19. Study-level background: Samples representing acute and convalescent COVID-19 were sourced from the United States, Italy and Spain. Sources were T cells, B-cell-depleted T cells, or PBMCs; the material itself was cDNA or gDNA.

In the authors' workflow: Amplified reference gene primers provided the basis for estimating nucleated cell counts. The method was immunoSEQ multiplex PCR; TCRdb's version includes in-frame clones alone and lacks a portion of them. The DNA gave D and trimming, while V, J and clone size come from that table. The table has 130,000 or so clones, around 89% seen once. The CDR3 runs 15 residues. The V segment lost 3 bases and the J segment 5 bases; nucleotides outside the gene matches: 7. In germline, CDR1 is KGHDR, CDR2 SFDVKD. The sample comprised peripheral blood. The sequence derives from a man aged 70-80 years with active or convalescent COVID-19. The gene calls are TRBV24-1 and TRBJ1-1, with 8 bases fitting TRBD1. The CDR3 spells CATSDDGTGVTEAFF. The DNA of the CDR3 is TGTGCCACCAGTGATGACGGGACAGGAGTTACTGAAGCTTTCTTT.